This T cell receptor beta chain was found in a study of blood T cell repertoires in COVID-19. Study overall: Samples came from the United States, Italy and Spain, spanning acute and convalescent COVID-19. PBMCs, B-cell-depleted T cells, or T cells provided the cDNA or gDNA that made up the material.

In the study's own analysis: The authors estimated nucleated cell counts from reference gene primer amplification. Method: immunoSEQ multiplex PCR; TCRdb's copy keeps in-frame clones and lacks some. V, J and clone size derive from that table, while D and trimming were established from the DNA sequence. The table includes some 38,000 clones, 78% detected once. Only a few counts were recorded for this clone. Germline CDR1 and CDR2: SNHLY and FYNNEI. CDR3 length equals 15 residues. The V end lost 6 bases, the J end lost 1 base, and 15 bases lay between the germline ends. The clonotype comes from a man aged 70-80 years with acute or convalescent COVID-19. The sample comprised peripheral blood. The rearrangement links TRBV2 to TRBJ1-1; D is perhaps TRBD1 (6 bases). As DNA, the CDR3 is TGTGCCAGCAGGAAGACAGGTACCACGAACACTGAAGCTTTCTTT. It codes for CASRKTGTTNTEAFF.